This entry concerns a single TCR beta chain. The sample contains more than one DNA sequence encoding this CDR3. As processed by the authors: Researchers report that nucleated cell counts were estimated from reference gene primer amplification. Profiled with immunoSEQ multiplex PCR; TCRdb holds only in-frame clones, not every one. That table furnishes V, J and clone size, whereas the DNA furnished D and trimming. Of approximately 100,000 clones in the sample, 70% to 85% were seen once. This sample was taken from a study of blood T cell repertoires in COVID-19. Study-level information: Samples representing acute and convalescent COVID-19 were sourced from the United States, Italy and Spain. In each case, the material was cDNA or gDNA derived from T cells, B-cell-depleted T cells, or PBMCs.

The length of the CDR3 is 14 residues. Trimming removed 3 bases from V and 5 bases from J; junction bases left unmatched: 7. Germline CDR1 reads DFQATT; CDR2 reads SNEGSKA (reference sequence). The receptor's source is a man in his sixties or seventies with acute or convalescent COVID-19. The specimen sequenced was peripheral blood. The chain employs TRBV20-1 and TRBJ2-5, with 9 bases matching TRBD2. As DNA, the CDR3 is TGCAGTGCTAGTCTGGTAGCGGGAGAGGAGACCCAGTACTTC. It specifies CSASLVAGEETQYF.